These 5 T cell receptor beta chains share one sample of origin, sequenced in a study of blood T cell repertoires in COVID-19. The method was immunoSEQ multiplex PCR; TCRdb's version includes in-frame clones alone and lacks a portion of them. This table has roughly 290,000 clones, almost 90% appearing once. Sequenced sample: PBMCs or T cells enriched from blood (not recorded which). These TCRs come from a woman between 18 and 30 years old with acute COVID-19.

The chain uses TRBV19 and TRBJ1-1; the D is unclear. Per the germline V gene, CDR1 is LNHDA and CDR2 is SQIVND (reference sequence). The CDR3 has 14 amino acids. V lost 2 bases to trimming and J lost 1 base, with 8 bases between them. CDR3 protein: CASSISTGNTEAFF. CDR3 in DNA: TGTGCCAGTAGTATATCAACGGGGAACACTGAAGCTTTCTTT.

The chain links TRBV27 to TRBJ1-6, with 7 bases identical to TRBD1. The V and J ends lost 2 bases and 9 bases, in that order; junction bases with no gene match: 13. The CDR3 length is 17 residues. The germline gives CDR1 MNHEY, CDR2 SMNVEV (reference sequence). This chain's CDR3 is CASSLVFPRQGGSPLHF. The DNA of the CDR3 is TGTGCCAGCAGTTTAGTTTTCCCCAGACAGGGAGGTTCACCCCTCCACTTT.

The chain couples TRBV2 to TRBJ2-3; 13 nucleotides match TRBD2. There are 19 residues in the CDR3. J gave up 4 bases and V 6 bases, and 16 bases lay outside the gene matches. From germline, CDR1 is SNHLY and CDR2 FYNNEI. CDR3 in DNA: TGTGCCAGCAGGGGTTTACTAGCGGGAGGGCCATTGATATCAGATACGCAGTATTTT. Translation: CASRGLLAGGPLISDTQYF. The entire variable domain, with the rest obtained from reference TRBV2 and TRBJ2-3, is as follows: EPEVTQTPSHQVTQMGQEVILRCVPISNHLYFYWYRQILGQKVEFLVSFYNNEISEKSEIFDDQFSVERPDGSNFTLKIRSTKLEDSAMYFCASRGLLAGGPLISDTQYFGPGTRLTVL.

The chain is built from TRBV3-1 (or the pseudogene TRBV3-2) and TRBJ2-6, with D unresolved. The CDR3 sequence is 16 residues long. The germline V gene has CDR1 LGHDT and CDR2 YNNKEL (reference sequence). V was shortened by 1 base and J by 2 bases, with 9 bases between the two germline ends. For the CDR3, the DNA is TGTGCCAGCAGCCAAGGAATCCGGGCTGGGGCCAACGTCCTGACTTTC. Its translation is CASSQGIRAGANVLTF.

The gene calls are TRBV6-5 and TRBJ2-7; 7 positions match TRBD1. In germline, CDR1 is MNHEY, CDR2 SVGAGI. Trimming took 0 bases from V and 2 from J; bases not matched to a gene: 4. The CDR3 totals 15 residues. In DNA, the CDR3 is TGTGCCAGCAGTTACTCCCGGGACAGTCCCTACGAGCAGTACTTC. Translated: CASSYSRDSPYEQYF.